Shown below are 32 T cell receptor beta chains from a single sample sequenced in a study of T cell repertoires in cytomegalovirus infection. Their antigens are not known. Using its own MiXCR run on the reads, TCRdb lists one record per CDR3 protein. This table has around 78,000 distinct CDR3 sequences, approximately 24% appearing once. The source was CD8+ T cells from cultured PBMCs, collected from culture after CMV antigen stimulation. These receptors originate from a human donor in good health (CMV status not recorded). Some clones in this sample may be carry-over from other donors' samples.

The table lists this clonotype with many counts. The chain links TRBV11-2 to TRBJ2-2, with 8 nucleotides matching TRBD2. This CDR3 region has 16 residues. J lost 5 bases, V lost 2 bases, and 7 bases had no gene match. In germline, CDR1 is SGHAT, CDR2 FQNNGV. CDR3 coding DNA: TGTGCCAGCAGCTTATCCAGCGGGGGAGGTACCGGGGAGCTGTTTTTT. Translation gives CASSLSSGGGTGELFF.

This chain uses TRBV19 with TRBJ2-1; D gene unclear. The CDR3 is 12 amino acids. Germline CDR1 is LNHDA and CDR2 is SQIVND (reference sequence). Trimming shortened V by 3 bases and J by 7 bases, and 7 bases separated the two germline ends. The CDR3 loop is CASSIGANEQFF. The CDR3 DNA sequence: TGTGCCAGTAGTATTGGAGCGAATGAGCAGTTCTTC.

This chain uses TRBV20-1 with TRBJ1-5; unclear D gene. CDR1 and CDR2 (germline): DFQATT, SNEGSKA (reference sequence). Trimming took off 1 base at V and 3 bases at J, with 16 bases between the two ends. The CDR3 loop spans 16 amino acids. CDR3 protein: CSARALTDGYNQPQHF. CDR3 bases: TGCAGTGCTAGAGCCCTGACGGACGGTTACAATCAGCCCCAGCATTTT.

The CDR3 DNA reads as TGTGCCAGCAGTTCTTGGACCCTGGAAAGGACCATATATTTT. This codes for CASSSWTLERTIYF. The chain joins TRBV12-3 or TRBV12-4 to TRBJ1-3; D is unresolved. The CDR3 sequence is 14 residues long. The V end lost 4 bases, the J end lost 10 bases, and 17 bases lay between the germline ends.

The rearrangement uses TRBV24-1 and TRBJ2-1, with 8 bases that match TRBD1. V was clipped by 4 bases and J by 6 bases; unmatched bases: 10. The CDR3 is 16 residues long. Germline V lookup: CDR1 KGHDR, CDR2 SFDVKD. The CDR3 DNA is TGTGCCACCAGTGACCCCGGGACAGGTTCCATCAATGAGCAGTTCTTC. This translates into CATSDPGTGSINEQFF.

In the case of this clonotype: A much more abundant neighbour one base away suggests this may be a read error. The chain has TRBV7-2 and TRBJ2-3; 8 bases align to TRBD1. Germline V gene lookup returns CDR1 SGHTA and CDR2 FQGNSA. V was pared by 1 base and J by 7 bases, with 7 bases of the junction left unmatched. The CDR3 is 15 amino acids. The CDR3: CASSLEGTGSYTQYF. The CDR3 nucleotides read TGTGCCAGCAGCTTAGAAGGGACAGGATCATATACGCAGTATTTT.

Relative to its sample, this clonotype is large. This chain joins TRBV28 and TRBJ2-3; a possible D gene is TRBD2 (6 bases). Trimming stripped 7 bases from V and 2 bases from J, with 25 bases between. CDR1 and CDR2 (germline): MDHEN, SYDVKM. CDR3 size: 18 residues. This CDR3 is CASTLESGLQYNTDTQYF. DNA for the CDR3: TGTGCCAGCACCCTGGAGTCGGGACTCCAATATAACACAGATACGCAGTATTTT.

This clonotype turned up a few times. The chain recombines TRBV20-1 with TRBJ2-3, with D tentatively TRBD2 (6 bases). From germline, CDR1 is DFQATT and CDR2 SNEGSKA (reference sequence). Trimming shortened V by 3 bases and J by 2 bases, and 15 bases separated the two germline ends. This CDR3 spans 15 amino acids. CDR3 in amino acids: CSARPWGDSTDTQYF. The CDR3 coding sequence is TGCAGTGCTAGGCCGTGGGGGGACTCCACAGATACGCAGTATTTT.

V is TRBV9 and J is TRBJ2-6; 7 nucleotides match TRBD1. The CDR3 sequence is 19 residues long. V lost 4 bases and J lost 0; bases outside the gene matches: 13. The germline gives CDR1 SGDLS, CDR2 YYNGEE. This chain's CDR3 is CASSTRQGAILSGANVLTF. The CDR3 coding sequence is TGTGCCAGCAGCACAAGACAGGGTGCAATCCTCTCTGGGGCCAACGTCCTGACTTTC.

The chain links TRBV5-6 to TRBJ1-6; 7 bases map to TRBD1. Trimming at V came to 0 bases and at J to 6 bases, leaving 0 bases not matched to a gene. From germline, CDR1 is SGHDT and CDR2 YYEEEE. The CDR3 covers 14 residues. CDR3 protein: CASSLGTGNSPLHF. In DNA form, the CDR3 reads TGTGCCAGCAGCTTGGGGACAGGTAATTCACCCCTCCACTTT. Drawing the rest from reference TRBV5-6 and TRBJ1-6, the complete variable domain is DAGVTQSPTHLIKTRGQQVTLRCSPKSGHDTVSWYQQALGQGPQFIFQYYEEEERQRGNFPDRFSGHQFPNYSSELNVNALLLGDSALYLCASSLGTGNSPLHFGNGTRLTVT.

This clonotype was counted between two and nine times. The rearrangement uses TRBV19 and TRBJ2-1, with D unresolved. From germline, CDR1 is LNHDA and CDR2 SQIVND (reference sequence). The CDR3 has 13 amino acids. Trimming stripped 3 bases from V and 6 bases from J, with 9 bases between. The CDR3 region has the DNA TGTGCCAGTAGTATTGTTTTGCTCAATGAGCAGTTCTTC. It specifies CASSIVLLNEQFF.

This clonotype was picked up many times. This chain uses TRBV11-2 with TRBJ2-1; TRBD1 agrees at 8 bases. Germline V gene sequence: CDR1 SGHAT, CDR2 FQNNGV. This CDR3 is 18 amino acids long. Trimming cost V 5 bases and J 1 base; bases outside gene matches: 13. The DNA for the CDR3 is TGTGCCAGCAGCCCTCGGAGGGGGCAGGGGGCGTCCTACAATGAGCAGTTCTTC. Protein sequence: CASSPRRGQGASYNEQFF. The full variable domain, completed using reference TRBV11-2 and TRBJ2-1, is EAGVAQSPRYKIIEKRQSVAFWCNPISGHATLYWYQQILGQGPKLLIQFQNNGVVDDSQLPKDRFSAERLKGVDSTLKIQPAKLEDSAVYLCASSPRRGQGASYNEQFFGPGTRLTVL.

In its sample, this clonotype was seen a few times. The gene calls are TRBV20-1 and TRBJ1-2, with D perhaps matching TRBD1 (5 bases). This CDR3 has 16 amino acids. Germline lookup yields CDR1 DFQATT and CDR2 SNEGSKA (reference sequence). The V gene lost 0 bases and the J gene lost 2 bases, with 16 bases spanning the gap. CDR3 DNA: TGCAGTGCTAGAGATCCAAAAGGGACGGCAAACTATGGCTACACCTTC. It encodes CSARDPKGTANYGYTF.

V and J are TRBV19 and TRBJ1-5; unclear D gene. This CDR3 contains 15 residues. V was cut by 6 bases and J by 1 base, with 13 bases left in between. CDR1 and CDR2 from the germline V gene are LNHDA and SQIVND (reference sequence). CDR3: CASRFDTGSNQPQHF. CDR3 DNA sequence: TGTGCCAGTAGATTCGACACGGGGAGCAATCAGCCCCAGCATTTT.

The V and J genes are TRBV6-5 and TRBJ2-7; 7 bases are a match to TRBD2. The ends lost 0 bases at V and 0 bases at J; junction bases unmatched: 5. Germline CDR1 MNHEY, CDR2 SVGAGI. The CDR3 sequence is 16 residues long. In DNA form, the CDR3 reads TGTGCCAGCAGTTACTCTAGCGGGCAAGCCTCCTACGAGCAGTACTTC. It translates to CASSYSSGQASYEQYF.

The chain employs TRBV24-1 and TRBJ1-1, with no clear D. From germline, CDR1 is KGHDR and CDR2 SFDVKD. CDR3 length equals 13 residues. V was pared by 3 bases and J by 2 bases, with 6 bases between. CDR3 residues: CATSDPANTEAFF. The CDR3, as DNA: TGTGCCACCAGTGATCCAGCCAACACTGAAGCTTTCTTT.

The chain has TRBV15 and TRBJ2-3; 9 bases are shared with TRBD2. V lost 0 bases, J lost 3 bases, and 7 bases stayed unmatched. Germline CDR1 reads LNHNV; CDR2 reads YYDKDF (reference sequence). The CDR3 loop spans 17 amino acids. The CDR3 loop reads CATSRDWSSGETDTQYF. CDR3 nucleotides: TGTGCCACCAGCAGAGATTGGTCTAGCGGGGAGACAGATACGCAGTATTTT.

This clonotype was counted ten times or more. V is TRBV11-3 and J is TRBJ2-2, with unresolved D. The V gene's germline CDR1 is SGHNT and CDR2 YENEEA. The V end lost 6 bases, the J end lost 0 bases, and 8 bases lay between the germline ends. This CDR3 has 14 residues. Written as DNA, the CDR3 is TGTGCCAGCAGGGACCGAGCGAACACCGGGGAGCTGTTTTTT. Its translation is CASRDRANTGELFF.

This clonotype was seen many times. J is TRBJ1-1 and V is TRBV28, with D possibly TRBD1 on 5 matching bases. V was clipped by 3 bases and J by 3 bases, with 11 bases between them. The CDR3 contains 14 residues. Germline V gene data show CDR1 as MDHEN and CDR2 as SYDVKM. The CDR3 protein is CASSFHGADTEAFF. In nucleotides, the CDR3 is TGTGCCAGCAGTTTTCATGGGGCTGACACTGAAGCTTTCTTT.

Of note for this clonotype: At one end the junction does not follow the germline gene, possibly because of a read error. The rearrangement joins TRBV27 to TRBJ2-3; 10 bases match TRBD1. Per germline, CDR1 MNHEY and CDR2 SMNVEV (reference sequence). CDR3 length: 15 residues. The CDR3 here is CASRSRDRGTDMQYF. CDR3 nucleotides: TGTGCCAGCAGAAGCCGGGACAGGGGCACAGATATGCAGTATTTT.

This clonotype was seen a few times. The J gene is TRBJ1-5, the V gene TRBV2; no clear D. The CDR3 has 15 amino acids. The V gene lost 4 bases and the J gene lost 7 bases, with 17 bases spanning the gap. CDR1 and CDR2 from the germline V gene are SNHLY and FYNNEI. The CDR3 region is CASSGSELGRQPQHF. The CDR3 DNA reads TGTGCCAGCAGTGGATCGGAACTGGGAAGGCAGCCCCAGCATTTT.

This clonotype was counted between two and nine times. The chain carries TRBV12-3 or TRBV12-4 and TRBJ1-1; 9 nucleotides align to TRBD1. The junction had 14 bases not matched to a gene; V was cut back by 5 bases and J by 7 bases. CDR3 length: 16 residues. Here the CDR3 reads CASSRTGTGRADEAFF. DNA for the CDR3: TGTGCCAGCAGTCGTACCGGGACAGGGAGGGCAGATGAAGCTTTCTTT.

The chain carries TRBV6-2 or TRBV6-3 and TRBJ2-6; D is unclear. CDR3 length equals 14 residues. Germline CDR1 and CDR2: MNHEY and SVGEGT. Trimming took off 6 bases at V and 4 bases at J, with 10 bases between the two ends. CDR3 in DNA: TGTGCCAGCAGACCCCCGGACGGGGCCAACGTCCTGACTTTC. It codes for CASRPPDGANVLTF.

This clonotype was found many times. The chain carries TRBV12-3 or TRBV12-4 and TRBJ2-1; possibly TRBD2 for D (5 bases). The CDR3 extends over 13 amino acids. V was trimmed by 5 bases and J by 5 bases, leaving 10 bases between them. The CDR3 reads CASSQDSHNEQFF. CDR3 DNA sequence: TGTGCCAGCAGTCAGGACTCGCACAATGAGCAGTTCTTC.

This clonotype was recorded many times. J is TRBJ2-3 and V is TRBV24-1, with D unclear. CDR1 and CDR2 from the germline V gene are KGHDR and SFDVKD. Between the trimmed V and J ends, which lost 3 bases and 1 base, there was a span of 7 bases. The CDR3 extends over 14 amino acids. Written as DNA, the CDR3 is TGTGCCACCAGTGATGATTTGGGCACAGATACGCAGTATTTT. This codes for CATSDDLGTDTQYF.

The rearrangement links TRBV27 to TRBJ2-7; D gene uncertain. V lost 3 bases, J lost 0 bases, and 12 bases lay in between. The germline V gene encodes CDR1 MNHEY and CDR2 SMNVEV (reference sequence). This CDR3 is built from 15 residues. The CDR3 DNA reads as TGTGCCAGCAGTTTGGGAAGCGCCAGCTCCTACGAGCAGTACTTC. Translating gives CASSLGSASSYEQYF.

This clonotype occurred many times. The rearrangement links TRBV5-4 to TRBJ1-1; D not certain. Germline CDR1 is SGHNT and CDR2 is YYREEE (reference sequence). This CDR3 has 11 amino acids. V lost 4 bases and J lost 5, with 6 bases in between. CDR3 coding DNA: TGTGCCAGCAGCGAGAAAACTGAAGCTTTCTTT. Protein product: CASSEKTEAFF.

This clonotype was detected many times. V and J are TRBV7-8 and TRBJ1-5; 11 positions match TRBD1. Trimming removed 2 bases from V and 4 bases from J; junction bases left unmatched: 10. The CDR3 extends over 18 amino acids. Germline V gene lookup returns CDR1 SGHVS and CDR2 FQNEAQ. CDR3 DNA sequence: TGTGCCAGCAGCTTAAAGAGGACCGGGACAGGGGGGAATCAGCCCCAGCATTTT. This gives the protein CASSLKRTGTGGNQPQHF.

This rearrangement joins TRBV6-1 to TRBJ1-2, with D hard to call. Trimming cost V 4 bases and J 6 bases, with 12 bases left between them. The CDR3 is 13 amino acids. Germline assignment: CDR1 MNHNS and CDR2 SASEGT. CDR3 amino acids: CASSGSGVDGYTF. CDR3 nucleotide sequence: TGTGCCAGCAGTGGATCCGGCGTGGATGGCTACACCTTC.

This clonotype was recorded a few times. The V gene is TRBV20-1, the J gene TRBJ2-2; TRBD2 matches at 15 bases. This CDR3 is 17 amino acids long. CDR1 and CDR2 (germline): DFQATT, SNEGSKA (reference sequence). Trimming at V came to 0 bases and at J to 5 bases, leaving 4 bases not matched to a gene. Here the CDR3 reads CSARDGLAGGETGELFF. The CDR3 region has the DNA TGCAGTGCTAGAGATGGACTAGCGGGGGGGGAGACCGGGGAGCTGTTTTTT.

The chain employs TRBV5-1 and TRBJ1-5; no reliable D call. V lost 1 base and J 4 bases, leaving 12 bases between the germline ends. This CDR3 region has 15 residues. Germline V CDR1 and CDR2: SGHRS, YFSETQ. The CDR3 DNA follows: TGCGCCAGCAGCTTGACCGGGCAGGAAAATCAGCCCCAGCATTTT. Translating it yields CASSLTGQENQPQHF.

This rearrangement joins TRBV25-1 to TRBJ1-2; D not resolved. The V end was cut by 3 bases, the J end by 4 bases, with 3 bases between. The CDR3 runs to 11 residues. Germline V CDR1 and CDR2: MGHDK, SYGVNS. The CDR3 bases are TGTGCCAGCAGTGAGAGCTATGGCTACACCTTC. This translates into CASSESYGYTF.